This paragraph covers one TCR beta chain sequence. Which antigen it targets is not known. Nothing much larger sits one base from this clone, and base qualities are not available. The source of the sample is a study of blood T cell repertoires in COVID-19 (dated by TCRdb to between 2020 and 2021). Some background on the complete study: Samples covering the acute and convalescent phases of COVID-19 were provided by collaborators in the United States, Italy and Spain. The material from the prospective study consisted of cDNA or gDNA derived from T cells, B-cell-depleted T cells, or PBMCs. Deeply sampled blood TCRbeta repertoires from subjects exposed to, actively infected with, or recovered from COVID-19 were included in the dataset. The repertoires were released in a freely available public database meant as a resource for research on the immune response to SARS-CoV-2. Samples were obtained from the ongoing ImmuneRACE study (first 160 participants) and from approximately 1,200 subjects provided by 6 global collaborators. Sample metadata almost always included a de-identified subject ID, COVID-19 status, age in years and sex. Where available, HLA class I and class II types were obtained from metadata supplied by the sample provider rather than from assay-based typing.

The collaborating institutions used their own protocols to collect whole blood in K2EDTA tubes. Collaborator samples were shipped for TCRbeta analysis as frozen whole blood, isolated PBMCs, or DNA extracted from either sample type. TCRbeta CDR3 regions were amplified from genomic DNA using the immunoSEQ Assay, a bias-controlled multiplex PCR. As for the authors' bioinformatics: Nucleated cell counts per sample were estimated from amplification of reference gene primers within the assay. Sequence reads were collapsed and filtered to measure the absolute abundance of every unique TCRbeta CDR3 rearrangement. For each sample, productive Simpson clonality was calculated by taking the square root of Simpson's diversity index across productive rearrangements. As stored in TCRdb, this immuneACCESS dataset retains in-frame rearrangements with V and J assigned. A fraction of the clones does not appear; measured against another copy, unresolved V genes explain less than half of the discrepancy, and the remainder lacks a known reason. Clone size and the V and J calls come from that table; the DNA yielded D and trimming. For this sample the table gives 200,000 to 250,000 clones, of which about 85% were detected only once. The ten largest account for just under 20% of the sample.

What the work shows at the level of the full study, not this receptor alone: Clinical and demographic metadata were provided uncurated, with the amount varying by source and participant.

The CDR3, cysteine through phenylalanine, is 13 amino acids long. Of all the DNA, just the CDR3 is kept, 39 bases in frame from base 1. Based on the germline V gene (reference sequence), the CDR1 and CDR2 sequences are MNHEY and SMNVEV. V loses 5 bases of germline sequence and J loses 0 bases, and the interval between the two ends is 8 bases. The specimen was peripheral blood. This TCR was recovered from a man aged 30 to 45 with active or convalescent COVID-19. Rearrangement joined TRBV27 to TRBJ2-7; the D gene is unclear. The nucleotides read TGTGCCAGCAGTCCACAAATCTCCTACGAGCAGTACTTC. The encoded protein is CASSPQISYEQYF.